This T cell receptor beta chain was retrieved from a study of blood T cell repertoires in COVID-19. About the study: The analysed material was cDNA or gDNA that came from T cells, B-cell-depleted T cells, or PBMCs.

Generated by immunoSEQ multiplex PCR, the TCRdb table keeps only in-frame clones and is missing some. The repertoire holds roughly 180,000 clones, with around 74% as singletons. The CDR3 has 15 residues. Germline assignment: CDR1 MDHEN and CDR2 SYDVKM. V was cut by 7 bases and J by 3 bases, with 18 bases left in between. The chain joins TRBV28 to TRBJ1-2; D perhaps matches TRBD1 (5 bases). The TCR originated in a woman aged 60 to 75 with COVID-19, enrolled during active disease. Input material: peripheral blood. CDR3 sequence: CASTPGGGQDYGYTF. CDR3 DNA: TGTGCCAGCACCCCGGGCGGGGGTCAGGACTATGGCTACACCTTC.